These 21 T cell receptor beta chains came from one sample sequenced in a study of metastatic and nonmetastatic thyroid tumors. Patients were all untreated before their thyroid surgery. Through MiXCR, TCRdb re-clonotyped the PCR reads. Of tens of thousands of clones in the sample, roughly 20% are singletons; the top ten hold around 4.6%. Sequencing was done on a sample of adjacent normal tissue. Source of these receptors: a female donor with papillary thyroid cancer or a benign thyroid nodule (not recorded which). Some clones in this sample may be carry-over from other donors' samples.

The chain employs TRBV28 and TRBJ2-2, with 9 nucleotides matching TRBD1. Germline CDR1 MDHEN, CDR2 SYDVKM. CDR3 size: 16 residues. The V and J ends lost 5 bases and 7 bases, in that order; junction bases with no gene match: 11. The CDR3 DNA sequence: TGTGCCAGCAGTCCAAGGCCTGGACAGGGGTTCGGGGAGCTGTTTTTT. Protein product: CASSPRPGQGFGELFF.

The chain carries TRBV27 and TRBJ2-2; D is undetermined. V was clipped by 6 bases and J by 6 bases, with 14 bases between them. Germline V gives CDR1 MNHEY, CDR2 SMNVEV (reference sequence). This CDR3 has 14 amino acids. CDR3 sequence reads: CASRHRALAGELFF. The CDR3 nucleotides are TGTGCCAGCAGACACCGCGCCCTCGCCGGGGAGCTGTTTTTT.

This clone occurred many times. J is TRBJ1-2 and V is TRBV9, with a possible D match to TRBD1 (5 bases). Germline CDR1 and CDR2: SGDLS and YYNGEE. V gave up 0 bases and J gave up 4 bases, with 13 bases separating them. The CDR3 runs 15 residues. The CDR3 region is CASSVEEGGGYGYTF. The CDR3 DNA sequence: TGTGCCAGCAGCGTAGAGGAGGGCGGGGGCTATGGCTACACCTTC.

CDR3 nucleotides: TGTGCCAGCAGAGCCACGGTGGTCGGGATTTCAGATTCGCTGTATTTT. Its translation is CASRATVVGISDSLYF. The chain has TRBV6-1 and TRBJ2-3, with a weak D call TRBD2 (5 bases). Germline CDR1 is MNHNS and CDR2 is SASEGT. V was shortened by 6 bases and J by 14 bases, with 30 bases between the two germline ends. The CDR3 length is 16 residues.

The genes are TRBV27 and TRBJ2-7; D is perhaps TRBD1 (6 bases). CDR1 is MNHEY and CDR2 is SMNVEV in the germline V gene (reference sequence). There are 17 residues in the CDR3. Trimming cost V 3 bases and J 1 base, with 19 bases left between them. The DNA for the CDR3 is TGTGCCAGCAGTTTTTCTCATACAGGGATAGTATCCTACGAGCAGTACTTC. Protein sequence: CASSFSHTGIVSYEQYF.

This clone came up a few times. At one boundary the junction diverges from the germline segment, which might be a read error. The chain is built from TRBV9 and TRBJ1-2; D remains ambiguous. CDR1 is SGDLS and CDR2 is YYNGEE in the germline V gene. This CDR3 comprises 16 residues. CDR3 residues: CASGPEHVEAKYGYTF. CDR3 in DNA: TGTGCCAGCGGCCCCGAGCACGTAGAAGCTAAATATGGCTACACCTTC. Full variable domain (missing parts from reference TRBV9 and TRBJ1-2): DSGVTQTPKHLITATGQRVTLRCSPRSGDLSVYWYQQSLDQGLQFLIQYYNGEERAKGNILERFSAQQFPDLHSELNLSSLELGDSALYFCASGPEHVEAKYGYTFGSGTRLTVV.

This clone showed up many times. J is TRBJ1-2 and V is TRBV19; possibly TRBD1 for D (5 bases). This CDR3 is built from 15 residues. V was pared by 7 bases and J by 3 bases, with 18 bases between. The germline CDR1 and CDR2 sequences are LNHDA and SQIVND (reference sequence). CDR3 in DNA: TGTGCCAGTATCCCCCAACCGGGACGGGACTATGGCTACACCTTC. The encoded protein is CASIPQPGRDYGYTF.

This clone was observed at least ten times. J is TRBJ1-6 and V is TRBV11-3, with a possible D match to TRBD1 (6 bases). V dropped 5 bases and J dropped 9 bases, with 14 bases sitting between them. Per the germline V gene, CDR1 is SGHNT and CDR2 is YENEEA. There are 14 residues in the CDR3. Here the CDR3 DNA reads TGTGCCAGCAGCGCACGGGACAAGGTTTCACCCCTCCACTTT. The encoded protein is CASSARDKVSPLHF.

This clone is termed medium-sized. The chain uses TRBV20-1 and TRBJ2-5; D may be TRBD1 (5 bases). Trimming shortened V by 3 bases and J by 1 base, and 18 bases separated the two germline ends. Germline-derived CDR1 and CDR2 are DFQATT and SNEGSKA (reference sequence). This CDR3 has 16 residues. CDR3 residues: CSASRRRQTLQETQYF. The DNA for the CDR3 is TGCAGTGCTAGCCGGCGGAGACAGACACTCCAAGAGACCCAGTACTTC.

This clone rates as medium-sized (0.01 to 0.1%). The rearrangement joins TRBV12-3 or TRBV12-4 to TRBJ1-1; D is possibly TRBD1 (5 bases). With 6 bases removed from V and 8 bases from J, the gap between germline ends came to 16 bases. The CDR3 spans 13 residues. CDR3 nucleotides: TGTGCCAGCAGGGGGGGAACCGGGGCAGAAGCTTTCTTT. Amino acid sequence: CASRGGTGAEAFF.

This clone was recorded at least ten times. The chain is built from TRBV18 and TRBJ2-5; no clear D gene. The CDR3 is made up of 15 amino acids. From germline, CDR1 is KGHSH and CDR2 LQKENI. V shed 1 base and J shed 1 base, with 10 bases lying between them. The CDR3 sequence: CASSPRWGPQETQYF. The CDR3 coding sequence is TGTGCCAGCTCACCACGGTGGGGTCCCCAAGAGACCCAGTACTTC.

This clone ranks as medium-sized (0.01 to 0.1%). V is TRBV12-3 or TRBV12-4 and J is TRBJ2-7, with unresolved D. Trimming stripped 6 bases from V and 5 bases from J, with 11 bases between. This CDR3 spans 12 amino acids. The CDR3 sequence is CASSDRFHEQYF. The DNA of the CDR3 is TGTGCCAGCAGCGACCGGTTCCACGAGCAGTACTTC.

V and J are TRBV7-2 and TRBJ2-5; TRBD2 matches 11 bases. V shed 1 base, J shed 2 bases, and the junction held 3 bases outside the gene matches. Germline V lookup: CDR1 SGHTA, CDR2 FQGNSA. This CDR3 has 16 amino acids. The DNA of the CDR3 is TGTGCCAGCAGCTTAGTAGCGGGGGGGCCGCAAGAGACCCAGTACTTC. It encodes CASSLVAGGPQETQYF.

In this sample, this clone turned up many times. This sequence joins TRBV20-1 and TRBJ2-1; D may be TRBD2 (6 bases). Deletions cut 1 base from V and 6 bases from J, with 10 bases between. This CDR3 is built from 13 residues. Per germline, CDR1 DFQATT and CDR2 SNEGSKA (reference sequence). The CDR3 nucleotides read TGCAGTGCTAGAGGGGGGGTTATCAATGAGCAGTTCTTC. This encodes CSARGGVINEQFF.

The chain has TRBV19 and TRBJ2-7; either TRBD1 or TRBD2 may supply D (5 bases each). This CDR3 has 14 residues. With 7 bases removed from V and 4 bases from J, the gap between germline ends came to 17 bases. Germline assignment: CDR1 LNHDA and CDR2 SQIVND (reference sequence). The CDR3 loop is CASNNTLGVYEQYF. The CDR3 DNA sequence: TGTGCCAGTAACAACACATTGGGGGTTTACGAGCAGTACTTC.

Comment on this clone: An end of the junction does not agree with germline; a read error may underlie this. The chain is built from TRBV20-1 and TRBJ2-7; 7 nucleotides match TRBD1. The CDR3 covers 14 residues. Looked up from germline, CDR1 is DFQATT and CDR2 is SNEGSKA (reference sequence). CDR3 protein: CSATPDRDSYEQCF. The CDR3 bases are TGCAGTGCTACGCCCGACCGGGACAGCTACGAGCAGTGCTTC.

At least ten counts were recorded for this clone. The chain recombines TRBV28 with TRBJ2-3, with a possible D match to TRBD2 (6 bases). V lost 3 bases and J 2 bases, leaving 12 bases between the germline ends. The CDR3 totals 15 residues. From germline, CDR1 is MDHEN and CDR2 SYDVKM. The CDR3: CASSLPSAITDTQYF. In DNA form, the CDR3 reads TGTGCCAGCAGTTTGCCTAGCGCGATCACAGATACGCAGTATTTT.

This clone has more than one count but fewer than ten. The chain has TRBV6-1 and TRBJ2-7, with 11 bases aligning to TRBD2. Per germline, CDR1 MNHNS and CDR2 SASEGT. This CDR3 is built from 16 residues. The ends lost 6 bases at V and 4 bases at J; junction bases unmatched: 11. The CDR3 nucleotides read TGTGCCAGCAGCGTTCCCTTGACTAGCGGGAAGTACGAGCAGTACTTC. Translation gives CASSVPLTSGKYEQYF.

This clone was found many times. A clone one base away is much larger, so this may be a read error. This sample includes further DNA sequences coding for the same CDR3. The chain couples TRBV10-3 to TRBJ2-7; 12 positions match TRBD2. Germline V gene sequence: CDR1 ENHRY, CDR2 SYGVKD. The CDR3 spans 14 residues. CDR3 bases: TGCGCCATCAGTGAACTAGCGGGAGGCCACGAGCAGTACTTC. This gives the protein CAISELAGGHEQYF.

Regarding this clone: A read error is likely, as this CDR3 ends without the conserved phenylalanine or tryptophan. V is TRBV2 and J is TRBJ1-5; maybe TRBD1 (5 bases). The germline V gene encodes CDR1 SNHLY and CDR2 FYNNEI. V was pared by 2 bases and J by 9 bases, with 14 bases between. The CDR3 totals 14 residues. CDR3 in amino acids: CASSEHQVGGPQHL. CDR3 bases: TGTGCCAGCAGTGAACACCAGGTTGGGGGGCCCCAGCATCTT.

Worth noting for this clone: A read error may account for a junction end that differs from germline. CDR3 amino acids: CAISVALVNEQFF. The CDR3 bases are TGTGCCATCAGCGTAGCTTTAGTGAATGAGCAGTTCTTC. The chain couples TRBV9 to TRBJ2-1; D is unclear. CDR3 length: 13 residues. Germline V gives CDR1 SGDLS, CDR2 YYNGEE.